The 4 T cell receptor beta chains given below trace back to one sample, sequenced in a study of cytomegalovirus exposure and HLA in healthy donors. The PCR had 60 Vbeta and 13 Jbeta primers. This table comes from immunoSEQ multiplex PCR, and its TCRdb copy is limited to in-frame clones, with some not included. The sample yields around 150,000 clones, roughly 85% seen once. Sequenced input: PBMCs. The receptors were gathered from a man between 18 and 35 years old in good health and CMV-seropositive.

The chain carries TRBV27 and TRBJ1-2; 10 bases are shared with TRBD1. V gave up 5 bases and J gave up 4 bases; unmatched junction bases: 7. CDR3 length: 15 residues. Germline assignment: CDR1 MNHEY and CDR2 SMNVEV (reference sequence). CDR3 sequence (DNA): TGTGCCAGCAGTCCCGGGACAGGGGAAGTCTATGGCTACACCTTC. Residues: CASSPGTGEVYGYTF.

The rearrangement links TRBV6-5 to TRBJ2-3; the D gene is possibly TRBD2 (6 bases). CDR3 length equals 15 residues. Trimming left V 6 bases short and J 1 base short, with 14 bases between. Germline V lookup: CDR1 MNHEY, CDR2 SVGAGI. CDR3 DNA: TGTGCCAGCAGCAGAGGAGGGGAGGGCACAGATACGCAGTATTTT. It yields the protein CASSRGGEGTDTQYF.

The chain combines TRBV7-8 with TRBJ2-3; 7 bases are shared with TRBD2. V lost 4 bases to trimming and J lost 1 base; unmatched junction nucleotides: 11. CDR3 size: 17 residues. CDR1 and CDR2 from the germline V gene are SGHVS and FQNEAQ. CDR3 nucleotide sequence: TGTGCCAGCAGCTCCTGGGAGGGACGGCTGGGCACAGATACGCAGTATTTT. Residues: CASSSWEGRLGTDTQYF. Complete variable domain (other parts from reference TRBV7-8 and TRBJ2-3): GAGVSQSPRYKVAKRGQDVALRCDPISGHVSLFWYQQALGQGPEFLTYFQNEAQLDKSGLPSDRFFAERPEGSVSTLKIQRTQQEDSAVYLCASSSWEGRLGTDTQYFGPGTRLTVL.

This clone is judged medium-sized. V usage is TRBV7-2 and J usage is TRBJ2-7, with 8 bases that match TRBD2. The germline CDR1 and CDR2 sequences are SGHTA and FQGNSA. This CDR3 has 16 amino acids. The ends lost 1 base at V and 0 bases at J; junction bases unmatched: 5. CDR3 amino acids: CASSLGALAGSYEQYF. The DNA of the CDR3 is TGTGCCAGCAGCTTAGGGGCGCTAGCGGGCTCCTACGAGCAGTACTTC.